This T cell receptor (beta chain) was identified in a study of blood T cell repertoires in COVID-19. Study details: Spain, Italy and the United States supplied samples that represented acute and convalescent COVID-19. PBMCs, B-cell-depleted T cells, or T cells were the source of the cDNA or gDNA that made up the material.

In the study's own analysis: Nucleated cell number was recorded as an estimate derived from reference gene primer amplification. Libraries were prepared by immunoSEQ multiplex PCR; TCRdb keeps only in-frame clonotypes and omits some of them. The DNA gave D and trimming, while V, J and clone size come from that table. Of some 670,000 clones listed, approximately 90% are singletons. This sequence originates from a woman in her late teens or twenties with acute or convalescent COVID-19. The source material was peripheral blood.

The CDR3 loop reads CASRDISKEDTEAFF. The CDR3 nucleotides read TGTGCCAGCCGAGACATCTCAAAGGAAGATACTGAAGCTTTCTTT. The rearrangement uses TRBV6-6 and TRBJ1-1; D is unclear. V dropped 8 bases and J dropped 5 bases, with 21 bases sitting between them. The CDR3 spans 15 residues. From germline, CDR1 is MNHNY and CDR2 SVGAGI (reference sequence).